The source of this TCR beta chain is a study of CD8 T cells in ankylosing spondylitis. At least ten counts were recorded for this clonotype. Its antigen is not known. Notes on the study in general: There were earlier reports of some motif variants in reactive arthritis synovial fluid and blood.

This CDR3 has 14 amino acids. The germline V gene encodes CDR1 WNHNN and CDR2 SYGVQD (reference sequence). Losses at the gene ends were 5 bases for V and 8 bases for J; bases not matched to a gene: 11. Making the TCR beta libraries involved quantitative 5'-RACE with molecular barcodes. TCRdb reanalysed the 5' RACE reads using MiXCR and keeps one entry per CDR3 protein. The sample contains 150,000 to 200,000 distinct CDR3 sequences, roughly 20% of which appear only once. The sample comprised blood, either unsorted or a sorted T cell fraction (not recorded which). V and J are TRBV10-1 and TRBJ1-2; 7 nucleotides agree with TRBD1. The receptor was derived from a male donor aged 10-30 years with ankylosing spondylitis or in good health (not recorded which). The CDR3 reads CASSYFQQGGGYTF. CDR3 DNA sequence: TGCGCCAGCAGTTATTTTCAGCAGGGGGGCGGCTACACCTTC.